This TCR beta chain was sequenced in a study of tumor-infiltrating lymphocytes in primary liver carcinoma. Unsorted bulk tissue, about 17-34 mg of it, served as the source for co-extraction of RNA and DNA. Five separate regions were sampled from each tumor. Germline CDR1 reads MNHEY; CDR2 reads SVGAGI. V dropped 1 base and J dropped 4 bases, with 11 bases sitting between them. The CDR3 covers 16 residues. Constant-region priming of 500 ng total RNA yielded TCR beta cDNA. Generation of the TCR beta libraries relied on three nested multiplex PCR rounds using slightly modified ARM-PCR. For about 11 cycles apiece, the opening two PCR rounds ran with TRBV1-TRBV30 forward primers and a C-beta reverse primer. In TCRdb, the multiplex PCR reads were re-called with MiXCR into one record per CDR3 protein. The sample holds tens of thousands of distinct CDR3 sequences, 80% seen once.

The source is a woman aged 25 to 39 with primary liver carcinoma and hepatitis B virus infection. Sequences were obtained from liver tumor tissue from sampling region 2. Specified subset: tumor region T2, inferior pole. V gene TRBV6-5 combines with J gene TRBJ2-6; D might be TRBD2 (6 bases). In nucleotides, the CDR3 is TGTGCCAGCAGTTACTTCCCGGGAGAGGGGGCCAACGTCCTGACTTTC. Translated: CASSYFPGEGANVLTF.